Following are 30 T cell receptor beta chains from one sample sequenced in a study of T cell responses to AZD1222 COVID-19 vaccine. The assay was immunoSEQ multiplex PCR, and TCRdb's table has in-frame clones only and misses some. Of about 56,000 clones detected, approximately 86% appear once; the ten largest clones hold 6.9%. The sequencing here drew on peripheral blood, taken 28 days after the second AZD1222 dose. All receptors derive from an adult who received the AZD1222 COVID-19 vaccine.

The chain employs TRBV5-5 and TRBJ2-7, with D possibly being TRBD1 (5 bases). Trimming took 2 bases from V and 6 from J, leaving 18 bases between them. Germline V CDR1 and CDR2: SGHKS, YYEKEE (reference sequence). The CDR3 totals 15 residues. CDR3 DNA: TGTGCCAGCAGCTTAGACTTCAAGGGGATTTCCGAGCAGTACTTC. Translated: CASSLDFKGISEQYF. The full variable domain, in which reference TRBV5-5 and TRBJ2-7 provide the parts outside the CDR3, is DAGVTQSPTHLIKTRGQQVTLRCSPISGHKSVSWYQQVLGQGPQFIFQYYEKEERGRGNFPDRFSARQFPNYSSELNVNALLLGDSALYLCASSLDFKGISEQYFGPGTRLTVT.

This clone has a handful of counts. CDR3 DNA sequence: TGCGCCAGCAGAAGTCTCTCGACGGACTATGGCTACACCTTC. This translates into CASRSLSTDYGYTF. The rearrangement joins TRBV5-1 to TRBJ1-2; the D is unclear. V lost 5 bases, J lost 3 bases, and 14 bases lay in between. Germline V CDR1 and CDR2: SGHRS, YFSETQ. There are 14 residues in the CDR3.

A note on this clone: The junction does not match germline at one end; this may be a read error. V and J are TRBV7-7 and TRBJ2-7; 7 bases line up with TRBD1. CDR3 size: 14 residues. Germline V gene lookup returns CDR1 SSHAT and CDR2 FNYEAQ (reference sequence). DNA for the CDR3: TGTGCTAGCAGCCCTGACAGGGATTCCTACGAGCAGTACTTC. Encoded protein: CASSPDRDSYEQYF.

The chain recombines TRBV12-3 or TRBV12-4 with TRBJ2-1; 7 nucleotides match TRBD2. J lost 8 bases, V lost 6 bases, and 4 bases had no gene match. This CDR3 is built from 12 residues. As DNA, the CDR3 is TGTGCCAGCAGCTTTGGGGGGGATGAGCAGTTCTTC. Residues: CASSFGGDEQFF.

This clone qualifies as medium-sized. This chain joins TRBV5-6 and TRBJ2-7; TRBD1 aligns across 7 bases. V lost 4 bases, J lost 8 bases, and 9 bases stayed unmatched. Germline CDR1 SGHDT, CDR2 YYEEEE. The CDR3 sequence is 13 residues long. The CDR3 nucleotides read TGTGCCAGCAGCGTGCGACAGGGTGCGAAGCAGTACTTC. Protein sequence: CASSVRQGAKQYF. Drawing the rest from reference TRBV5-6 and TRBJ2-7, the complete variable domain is DAGVTQSPTHLIKTRGQQVTLRCSPKSGHDTVSWYQQALGQGPQFIFQYYEEEERQRGNFPDRFSGHQFPNYSSELNVNALLLGDSALYLCASSVRQGAKQYFGPGTRLTVT.

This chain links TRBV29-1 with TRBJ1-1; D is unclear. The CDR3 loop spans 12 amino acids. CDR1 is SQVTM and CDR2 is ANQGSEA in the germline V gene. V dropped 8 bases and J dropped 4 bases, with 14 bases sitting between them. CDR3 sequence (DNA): TGCAGCTTCCGATACGCAGGCACTGAAGCTTTCTTT. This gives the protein CSFRYAGTEAFF. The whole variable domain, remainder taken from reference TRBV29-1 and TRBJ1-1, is SAVISQKPSRDICQRGTSLTIQCQVDSQVTMMFWYRQQPGQSLTLIATANQGSEATYESGFVIDKFPISRPNLTFSTLTVSNMSPEDSSIYLCSFRYAGTEAFFGQGTRLTVV.

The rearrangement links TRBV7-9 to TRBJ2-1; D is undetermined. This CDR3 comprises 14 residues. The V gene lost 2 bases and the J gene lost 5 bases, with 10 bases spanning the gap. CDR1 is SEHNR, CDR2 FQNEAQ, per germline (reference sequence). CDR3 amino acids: CASSLTAANNEQFF. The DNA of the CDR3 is TGTGCCAGCAGCTTAACGGCAGCCAACAATGAGCAGTTCTTC. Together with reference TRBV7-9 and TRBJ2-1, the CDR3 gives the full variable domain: DTGVSQNPRHKITKRGQNVTFRCDPISEHNRLYWYRQTLGQGPEFLTYFQNEAQLEKSRLLSDRFSAERPKGSFSTLEIQRTEQGDSAMYLCASSLTAANNEQFFGPGTRLTVL.

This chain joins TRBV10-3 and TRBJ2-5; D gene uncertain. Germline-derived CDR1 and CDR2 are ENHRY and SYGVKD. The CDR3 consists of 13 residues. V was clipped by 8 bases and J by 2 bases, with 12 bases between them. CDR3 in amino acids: CAILSQLQETQYF. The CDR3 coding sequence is TGTGCCATCCTTTCACAGTTACAAGAGACCCAGTACTTC.

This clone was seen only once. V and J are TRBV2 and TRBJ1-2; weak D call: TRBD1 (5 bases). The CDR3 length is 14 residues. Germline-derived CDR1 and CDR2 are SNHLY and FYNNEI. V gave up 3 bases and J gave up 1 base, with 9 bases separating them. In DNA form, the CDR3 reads TGTGCCAGCAGTGAGGGAGGGGATAACTATGGCTACACCTTC. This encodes CASSEGGDNYGYTF.

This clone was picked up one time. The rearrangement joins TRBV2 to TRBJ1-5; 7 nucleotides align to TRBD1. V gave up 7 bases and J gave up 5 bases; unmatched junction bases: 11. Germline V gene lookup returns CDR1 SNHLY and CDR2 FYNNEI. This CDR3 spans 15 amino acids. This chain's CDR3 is CASTGGGGTYQPQHF. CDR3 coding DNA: TGTGCCAGCACGGGAGGAGGGGGCACCTATCAGCCCCAGCATTTT.

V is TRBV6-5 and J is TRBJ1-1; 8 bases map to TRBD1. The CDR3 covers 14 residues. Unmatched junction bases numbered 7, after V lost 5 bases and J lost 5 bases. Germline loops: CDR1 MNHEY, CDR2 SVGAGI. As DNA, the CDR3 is TGTGCCAGCAGTCCGACCAGGGGGCAGACTGAAGCTTTCTTT. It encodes CASSPTRGQTEAFF.

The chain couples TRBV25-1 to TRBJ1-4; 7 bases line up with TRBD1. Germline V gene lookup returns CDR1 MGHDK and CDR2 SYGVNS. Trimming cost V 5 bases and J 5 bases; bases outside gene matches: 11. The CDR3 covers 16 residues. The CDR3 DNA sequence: TGTGCCAGCAGTCCCTTTACAGCAGGGGGAAATGAAAAACTGTTTTTT. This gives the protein CASSPFTAGGNEKLFF.

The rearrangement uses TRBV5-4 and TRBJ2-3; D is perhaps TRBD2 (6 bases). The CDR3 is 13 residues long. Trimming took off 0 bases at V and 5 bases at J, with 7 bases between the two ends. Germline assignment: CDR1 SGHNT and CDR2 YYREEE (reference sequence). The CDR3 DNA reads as TGTGCCAGCAGCTTGGCCGGGGGAGATACGCAGTATTTT. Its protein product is CASSLAGGDTQYF.

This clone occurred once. In DNA, the CDR3 is TGTGCCAGCATTGCTAGCGGGGGGATCACAGATACGCAGTATTTT. It translates to CASIASGGITDTQYF. The J gene is TRBJ2-3, the V gene TRBV6-6, with 11 positions matching TRBD2. The CDR3 runs to 15 residues. Unmatched junction bases numbered 5, after V lost 7 bases and J lost 2 bases. CDR1 MNHNY and CDR2 SVGAGI come from the germline V gene (reference sequence).

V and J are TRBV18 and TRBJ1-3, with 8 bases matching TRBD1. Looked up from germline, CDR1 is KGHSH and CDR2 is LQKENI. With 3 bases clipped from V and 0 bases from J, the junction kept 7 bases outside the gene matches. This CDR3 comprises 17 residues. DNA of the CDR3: TGTGCCAGCTCACCCATAGGACAGGGAGCCTCTGGAAACACCATATATTTT. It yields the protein CASSPIGQGASGNTIYF. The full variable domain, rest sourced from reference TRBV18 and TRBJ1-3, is NAGVMQNPRHLVRRRGQEARLRCSPMKGHSHVYWYRQLPEEGLKFMVYLQKENIIDESGMPKERFSAEFPKEGPSILRIQQVVRGDSAAYFCASSPIGQGASGNTIYFGEGSWLTVV.

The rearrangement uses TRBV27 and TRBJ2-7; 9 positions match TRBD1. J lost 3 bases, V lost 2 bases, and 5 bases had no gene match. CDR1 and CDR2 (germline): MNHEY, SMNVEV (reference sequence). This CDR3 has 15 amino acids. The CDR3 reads CASSLKGQGHYEQYF. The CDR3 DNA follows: TGTGCCAGCAGTTTAAAGGGACAGGGCCACTACGAGCAGTACTTC.

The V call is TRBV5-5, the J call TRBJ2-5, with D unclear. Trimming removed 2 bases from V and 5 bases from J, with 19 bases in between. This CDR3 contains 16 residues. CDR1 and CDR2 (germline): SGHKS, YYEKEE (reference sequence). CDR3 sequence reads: CASSLRHTDPGETQYF. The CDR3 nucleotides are TGTGCCAGCAGCTTACGACATACTGACCCCGGGGAGACCCAGTACTTC.

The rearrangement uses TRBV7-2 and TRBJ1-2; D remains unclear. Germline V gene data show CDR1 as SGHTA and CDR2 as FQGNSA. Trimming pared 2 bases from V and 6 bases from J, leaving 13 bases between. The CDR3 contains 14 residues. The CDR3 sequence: CASSLLERLDGYTF. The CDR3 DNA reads TGTGCCAGCAGCTTATTAGAGCGACTAGATGGCTACACCTTC.

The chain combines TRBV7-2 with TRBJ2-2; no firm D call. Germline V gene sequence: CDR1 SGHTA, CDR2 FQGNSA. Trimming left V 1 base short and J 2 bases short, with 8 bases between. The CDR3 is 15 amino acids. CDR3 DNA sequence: TGTGCCAGCAGCTTAGGCGTCCGTAACACCGGGGAGCTGTTTTTT. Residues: CASSLGVRNTGELFF.

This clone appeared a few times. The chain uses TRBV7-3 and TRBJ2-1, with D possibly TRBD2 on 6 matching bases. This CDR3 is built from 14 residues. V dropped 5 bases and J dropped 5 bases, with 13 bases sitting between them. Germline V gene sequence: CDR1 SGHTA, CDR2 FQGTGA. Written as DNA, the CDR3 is TGTGCCAGCAGCGCCGGGACTTCTAACAATGAGCAGTTCTTC. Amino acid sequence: CASSAGTSNNEQFF.

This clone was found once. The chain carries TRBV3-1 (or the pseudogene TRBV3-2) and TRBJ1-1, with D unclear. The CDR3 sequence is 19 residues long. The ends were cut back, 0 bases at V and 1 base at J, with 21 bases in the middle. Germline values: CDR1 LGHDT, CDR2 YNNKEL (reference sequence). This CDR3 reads CASSQDRGEHSTRNTEAFF. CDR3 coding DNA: TGTGCCAGCAGCCAAGATCGTGGGGAACACTCCACCAGGAACACTGAAGCTTTCTTT.

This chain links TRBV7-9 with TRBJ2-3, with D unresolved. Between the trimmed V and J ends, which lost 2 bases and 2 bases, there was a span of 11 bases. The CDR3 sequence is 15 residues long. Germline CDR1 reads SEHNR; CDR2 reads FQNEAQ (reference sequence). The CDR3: CASSLLGTFTDTQYF. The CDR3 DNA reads TGTGCCAGCAGCTTACTCGGCACCTTCACAGATACGCAGTATTTT.

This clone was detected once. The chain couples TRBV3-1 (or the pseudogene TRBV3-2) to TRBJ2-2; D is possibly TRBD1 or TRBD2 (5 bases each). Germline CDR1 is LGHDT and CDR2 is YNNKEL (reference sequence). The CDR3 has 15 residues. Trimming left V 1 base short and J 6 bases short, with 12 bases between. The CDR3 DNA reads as TGTGCCAGCAGCCAAGTAATAGGGGACGCCGGGGAGCTGTTTTTT. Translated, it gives CASSQVIGDAGELFF.

CDR3 sequence reads: CASSQLQETQYF. The DNA for the CDR3 is TGTGCCAGCAGCCAATTACAAGAGACCCAGTACTTC. The chain is built from TRBV3-1 (or the pseudogene TRBV3-2) and TRBJ2-5; D unclear. CDR3 length equals 12 residues. Germline CDR1 reads LGHDT; CDR2 reads YNNKEL (reference sequence). V was cut by 2 bases and J by 2 bases, with 3 bases left in between.

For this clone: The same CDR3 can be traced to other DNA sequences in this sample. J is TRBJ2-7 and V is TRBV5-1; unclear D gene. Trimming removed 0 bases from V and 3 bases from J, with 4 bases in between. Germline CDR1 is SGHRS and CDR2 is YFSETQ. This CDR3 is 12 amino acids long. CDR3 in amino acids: CASSLDGYEQYF. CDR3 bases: TGCGCCAGCAGCTTGGATGGCTACGAGCAGTACTTC. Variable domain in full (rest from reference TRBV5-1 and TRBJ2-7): KAGVTQTPRYLIKTRGQQVTLSCSPISGHRSVSWYQQTPGQGLQFLFEYFSETQRNKGNFPGRFSGRQFSNSRSEMNVSTLELGDSALYLCASSLDGYEQYFGPGTRLTVT.

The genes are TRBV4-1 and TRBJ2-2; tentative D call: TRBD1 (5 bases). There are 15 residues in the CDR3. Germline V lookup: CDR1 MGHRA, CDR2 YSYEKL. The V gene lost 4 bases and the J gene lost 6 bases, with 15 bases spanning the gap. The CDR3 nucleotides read TGCGCCAGCAGCCCACGGGCCCCAGGGTCCGGGGAGCTGTTTTTT. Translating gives CASSPRAPGSGELFF.

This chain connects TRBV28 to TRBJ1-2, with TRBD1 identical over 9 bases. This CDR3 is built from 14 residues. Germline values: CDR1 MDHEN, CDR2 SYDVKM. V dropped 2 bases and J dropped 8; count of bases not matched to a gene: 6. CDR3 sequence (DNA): TGTGCCAGCAGTTTACCGGGACAGGGACGGGGCTACACCTTC. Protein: CASSLPGQGRGYTF.

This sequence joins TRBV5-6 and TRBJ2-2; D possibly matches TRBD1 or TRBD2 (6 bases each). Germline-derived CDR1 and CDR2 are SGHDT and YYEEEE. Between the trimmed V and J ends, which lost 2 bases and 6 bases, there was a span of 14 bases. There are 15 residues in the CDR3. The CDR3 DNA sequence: TGTGCCAGCAGCTTTGGGGGCGGGATAGCCGGGGAGCTGTTTTTT. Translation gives CASSFGGGIAGELFF.

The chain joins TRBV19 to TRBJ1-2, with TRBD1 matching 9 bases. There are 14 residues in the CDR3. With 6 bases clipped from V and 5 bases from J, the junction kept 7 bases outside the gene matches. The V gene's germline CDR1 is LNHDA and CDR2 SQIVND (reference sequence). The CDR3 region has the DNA TGTGCCAGTAGCCAACAGGGGGCGGAATATGGCTACACCTTC. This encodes CASSQQGAEYGYTF.

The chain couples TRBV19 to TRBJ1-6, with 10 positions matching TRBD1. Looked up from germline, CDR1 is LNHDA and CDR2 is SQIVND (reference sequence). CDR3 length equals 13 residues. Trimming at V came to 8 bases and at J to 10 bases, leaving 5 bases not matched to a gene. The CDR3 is CASRTGGWSPLHF. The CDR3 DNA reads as TGTGCCAGTCGGACAGGGGGGTGGTCACCCCTCCACTTT. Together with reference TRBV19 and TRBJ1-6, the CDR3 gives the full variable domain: DGGITQSPKYLFRKEGQNVTLSCEQNLNHDAMYWYRQDPGQGLRLIYYSQIVNDFQKGDIAEGYSVSREKKESFPLTVTSAQKNPTAFYLCASRTGGWSPLHFGNGTRLTVT.